This TCR beta chain was sequenced in a study of regulatory T cells in long-lasting Graves disease. This clonotype was observed many times. Its antigen is not known. Assembly of TCR beta libraries relied on iRepertoire HTBI primers together with Arm-PCR of CDR3 regions. MiXCR, applied by TCRdb to the multiplex PCR reads, yields one record per CDR3 protein. The table lists around 400,000 distinct CDR3 sequences, 15% of them singletons. Study-level results: Persistent disease samples used TRBV28, TRBJ1-2 and TRBJ2-5 preferentially.

The CDR3 consists of 13 residues. After removal of 6 bases from V and 4 bases from J, the junction contained 5 bases not matched to a gene. CDR1 MNHEY and CDR2 SMNVEV come from the germline V gene (reference sequence). Documented time point: newly diagnosed GD, antithyroid drugs for less than 3 months. The TCR library was made from RNA that had been extracted from PBMCs in TRIzol. Diagnosis followed American Thyroid Association guidelines for Graves' disease. The same sample was also studied in work on T cells in Graves' hyperthyroidism and ophthalmopathy. That study reports: Stable hyperthyroidism and ophthalmopathy were separated using 13 V-J signatures.

J is TRBJ1-2 and V is TRBV27; TRBD1 agrees at 7 bases. The clonotype originates from a woman aged 40 to 50 with Graves disease. Specimen: peripheral blood mononuclear cells (PBMCs), collected at new diagnosis, from a patient treated with antithyroid drugs. For the CDR3, the DNA is TGTGCCAGCAGGAGACAGGGTGGCTATGGCTACACCTTC. Its protein product is CASRRQGGYGYTF.